The 17 T cell receptor beta chains listed next were all sequenced from one sample in a study of shared clonotypes between healthy human individuals. This table comes from immunoSEQ multiplex PCR, and its TCRdb copy is limited to in-frame clones, with some not included. This repertoire shows roughly 2 million clones, about 95% found once; its top ten account for around 1.1%. CD45RO-negative cells were positively selected for CCR7, leaving out terminally differentiated effector memory CD45RA+ cells. The sequencing input was naive CD8+ T cells sorted from blood. The receptors were sampled from a man between 18 and 29 years old in good health.

The gene calls are TRBV14 and TRBJ1-1, with unresolved D. Germline V gene data show CDR1 as SGHDN and CDR2 as FVKESK. With 3 bases removed from V and 6 bases from J, the gap between germline ends came to 8 bases. The CDR3 is 12 residues long. The CDR3 coding sequence is TGTGCCAGCAGCCATTTGAGCGCTGAAGCTTTCTTT. Residues: CASSHLSAEAFF.

In its sample, this clone was seen once. CDR3: CASSLRGTYGYTF. The DNA for the CDR3 is TGTGCCAGCAGTCTTAGAGGAACCTATGGCTACACCTTC. V and J are TRBV5-4 and TRBJ1-2, with D uncertain. This CDR3 has 13 residues. Germline CDR1 and CDR2: SGHNT and YYREEE (reference sequence). Trimming removed 5 bases from V and 4 bases from J, with 12 bases in between. Filled out from reference TRBV5-4 and TRBJ1-2, the complete variable domain reads ETGVTQSPTHLIKTRGQQVTLRCSSQSGHNTVSWYQQALGQGPQFIFQYYREEENGRGNFPPRFSGLQFPNYSSELNVNALELDDSALYLCASSLRGTYGYTFGSGTRLTVV.

The sample holds one count of this clone. The chain carries TRBV10-3 and TRBJ2-5, with 7 bases fitting TRBD2. V lost 5 bases, J lost 4 bases, and 10 bases stayed unmatched. The germline CDR1 and CDR2 sequences are ENHRY and SYGVKD. The CDR3 runs to 15 residues. The DNA of the CDR3 is TGTGCCATCAGTCGGGACTACGAAGCCTTAGAGACCCAGTACTTC. This sequence encodes CAISRDYEALETQYF.

The chain employs TRBV9 and TRBJ2-1; 7 positions match TRBD2. The V gene end was trimmed by 3 bases and the J gene end by 8 bases; junction bases not matched to a gene: 14. There are 16 residues in the CDR3. Germline CDR1 is SGDLS and CDR2 is YYNGEE. The CDR3, as DNA: TGTGCCAGCAGCGCAACAGCGGGACCCCTGATCGATGAGCAGTTCTTC. It is translated as CASSATAGPLIDEQFF.

V is TRBV7-6 and J is TRBJ2-1; 12 positions agree with TRBD1. There are 14 residues in the CDR3. Germline loops: CDR1 SGHVS, CDR2 FNYEAQ. The ends lost 8 bases at V and 7 bases at J; junction bases unmatched: 6. CDR3 amino acids: CASSRDRGPNEQFF. CDR3 coding DNA: TGTGCCAGCTCCCGGGACAGGGGGCCGAATGAGCAGTTCTTC. The variable domain in full, with the rest retrieved from reference TRBV7-6 and TRBJ2-1, is GAGVSQSPRYKVTKRGQDVALRCDPISGHVSLYWYRQALGQGPEFLTYFNYEAQQDKSGLPNDRFSAERPEGSISTLTIQRTEQRDSAMYRCASSRDRGPNEQFFGPGTRLTVL.

The gene calls are TRBV4-3 and TRBJ2-7; tentatively, D is TRBD1 or TRBD2 (5 bases each). The germline V and J ends were trimmed by 0 bases and 3 bases, with 12 bases remaining between them. Germline CDR1 reads LGHNA; CDR2 reads YSLEER. The CDR3 runs 15 residues. CDR3 region: CASSQDTERGYEQYF. The CDR3 DNA reads TGCGCCAGCAGCCAAGATACGGAGAGGGGCTACGAGCAGTACTTC.

This clone was counted between two and nine times. The V and J genes are TRBV30 and TRBJ1-2, with TRBD1 as a possible D gene (6 bases). This CDR3 contains 13 residues. The V end lost 5 bases, the J end lost 6 bases, and 16 bases lay between the germline ends. The germline V gene has CDR1 GTSNPN and CDR2 SVGIG (reference sequence). The CDR3 here is CAWGTGTSDGYTF. The CDR3, as DNA: TGTGCCTGGGGAACCGGGACATCTGATGGCTACACCTTC.

The chain carries TRBV7-9 and TRBJ2-1; the D gene is possibly TRBD2 (6 bases). Trimming removed 9 bases at V and 2 bases at J, with 11 bases between. CDR3 size: 13 residues. The germline V gene has CDR1 SEHNR and CDR2 FQNEAQ (reference sequence). The CDR3 nucleotides are TGTGCCAGGTCGGCGGGGACCTACAATGAGCAGTTCTTC. Translating gives CARSAGTYNEQFF.

The gene calls are TRBV9 and TRBJ1-1; TRBD1 agrees at 7 bases. Germline CDR1 reads SGDLS; CDR2 reads YYNGEE. J lost 4 bases, V lost 3 bases, and 6 bases had no gene match. This CDR3 is 14 amino acids long. The CDR3 protein is CASSAGTVFTEAFF. DNA of the CDR3: TGTGCCAGCAGCGCGGGGACAGTCTTCACTGAAGCTTTCTTT.

V usage is TRBV11-2 and J usage is TRBJ2-7; TRBD2 matches 8 bases. Per germline, CDR1 SGHAT and CDR2 FQNNGV. There are 17 residues in the CDR3. V gave up 3 bases and J gave up 5 bases; unmatched junction bases: 15. The CDR3: CASSLLLPGGAFHEQYF. CDR3 DNA sequence: TGTGCCAGCAGCTTGCTACTACCGGGGGGGGCGTTCCACGAGCAGTACTTC.

The CDR3 loop is CATSREGTGPDEQFF. For the CDR3, the DNA is TGTGCCACCAGCAGAGAAGGGACAGGCCCCGATGAGCAGTTCTTC. The rearrangement joins TRBV15 to TRBJ2-1, with 8 nucleotides matching TRBD1. Germline loops: CDR1 LNHNV, CDR2 YYDKDF (reference sequence). The CDR3 consists of 15 residues. With 0 bases clipped from V and 8 bases from J, the junction kept 6 bases outside the gene matches.

Remarks on this clone: This same CDR3 is encoded by further DNA sequences in the sample. The chain joins TRBV27 to TRBJ1-2; 7 bases map to TRBD1. Looked up from germline, CDR1 is MNHEY and CDR2 is SMNVEV (reference sequence). The CDR3 spans 14 residues. The J segment lost 2 bases and the V segment lost 3 bases, leaving 3 bases of the junction unmatched. The CDR3 here is CASSFDRDNYGYTF. DNA for the CDR3: TGTGCCAGCAGTTTTGACAGGGACAACTATGGCTACACCTTC.

Written as DNA, the CDR3 is TGTGCCAGCAGCTCCGAGCGGGGGGGCTTTGAGACCCAGTACTTC. Residues: CASSSERGGFETQYF. The chain links TRBV5-4 to TRBJ2-5, with 10 bases matching TRBD2. The CDR3 extends over 15 amino acids. Losses at the gene ends were 3 bases for V and 5 bases for J; bases not matched to a gene: 7. CDR1 is SGHNT, CDR2 YYREEE, per germline (reference sequence).

The chain recombines TRBV7-9 with TRBJ2-7; TRBD2 aligns across 8 bases. The CDR3 consists of 15 residues. Germline CDR1 is SEHNR and CDR2 is FQNEAQ (reference sequence). The trim removed 3 bases at V and 4 bases at J, leaving 8 bases unmatched. The CDR3 DNA follows: TGTGCCAGCAGCTTTGGTCGGGAGGGCCATTACGAGCAGTACTTC. Protein product: CASSFGREGHYEQYF.

V and J are TRBV18 and TRBJ1-1; 10 bases match TRBD1. CDR3 length equals 18 residues. In germline, CDR1 is KGHSH, CDR2 LQKENI. J gave up 5 bases and V 4 bases, and 16 bases lay outside the gene matches. The CDR3 DNA sequence: TGTGCCAGCTCACAACTAACCGGGACAGGGGATCGAGGAACTGAAGCTTTCTTT. Protein sequence: CASSQLTGTGDRGTEAFF.

The chain carries TRBV6-1 and TRBJ2-2, with D possibly being TRBD1 (5 bases). V was shortened by 11 bases and J by 4 bases, with 17 bases between the two germline ends. The germline CDR1 and CDR2 sequences are MNHNS and SASEGT. The CDR3 extends over 14 amino acids. The CDR3, as DNA: TGTGCCGCCCTGCTGGGGCTGGGCACCGGGGAGCTGTTTTTT. It codes for CAALLGLGTGELFF.

The chain recombines TRBV29-1 with TRBJ1-2, with D uncertain. V lost 2 bases and J 6 bases, leaving 7 bases between the germline ends. Germline values: CDR1 SQVTM, CDR2 ANQGSEA. The CDR3 is 11 amino acids. The CDR3 spells CSVELGNGYTF. CDR3 DNA: TGCAGCGTTGAATTGGGGAATGGCTACACCTTC.